The source of this TCR beta chain is a study of shared clonotypes between healthy human individuals. Study-level results: Rarefaction curves obtained for sorted subsets showed sequencing incomplete despite large depth. The four-donor shared clonotypes exceeded non-shared clonotypes in generation probability, with non-shared ones scoring lower.

About this clone: No antigen is known for it.

Researchers ran the assay at a deep level. Only in-frame clones appear in the TCRdb table, and some are missing; sequencing was by immunoSEQ multiplex PCR. The sample contains around 2,000,000 clones, 85% to 95% of which appear only once. Germline V lookup: CDR1 SNHLY, CDR2 FYNNEI. The CDR3 loop spans 13 amino acids. V lost 5 bases to trimming and J lost 9 bases, with 17 bases between them. V is TRBV2 and J is TRBJ2-7; D is undetermined. The specimen sequenced was naive CD4+ T cells sorted from blood. The subset denotes: CD45RA+ positively selected. The sequence derives from a man between 18 and 35 years old in good health. CDR3 loop: CASSNAKPEGQYF. The CDR3 DNA follows: TGTGCCAGCAGTAATGCTAAGCCCGAAGGGCAGTACTTC.